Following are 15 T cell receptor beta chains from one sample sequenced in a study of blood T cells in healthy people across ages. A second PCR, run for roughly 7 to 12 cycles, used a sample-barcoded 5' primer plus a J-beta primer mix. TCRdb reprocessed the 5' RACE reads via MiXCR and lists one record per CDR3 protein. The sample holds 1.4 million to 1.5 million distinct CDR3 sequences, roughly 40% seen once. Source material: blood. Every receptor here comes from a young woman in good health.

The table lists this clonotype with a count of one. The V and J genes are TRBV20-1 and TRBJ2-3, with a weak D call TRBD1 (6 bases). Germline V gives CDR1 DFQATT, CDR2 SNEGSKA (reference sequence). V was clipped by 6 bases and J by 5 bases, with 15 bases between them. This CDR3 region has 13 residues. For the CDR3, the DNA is TGCAGTGCCCCATCCGGGACATTAGATACGCAGTATTTT. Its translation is CSAPSGTLDTQYF.

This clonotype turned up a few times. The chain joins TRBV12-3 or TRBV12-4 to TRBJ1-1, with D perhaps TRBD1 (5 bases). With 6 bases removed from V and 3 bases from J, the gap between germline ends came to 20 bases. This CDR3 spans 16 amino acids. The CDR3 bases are TGTGCCAGCAGAGAGGGGTGGGCTTCTACCGACACTGAAGCTTTCTTT. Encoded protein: CASREGWASTDTEAFF.

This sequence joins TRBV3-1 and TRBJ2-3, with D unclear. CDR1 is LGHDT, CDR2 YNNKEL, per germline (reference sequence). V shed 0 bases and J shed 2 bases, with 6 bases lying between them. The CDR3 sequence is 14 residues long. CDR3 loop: CASSQERHTDTQYF. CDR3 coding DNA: TGTGCCAGCAGCCAAGAGCGGCACACAGATACGCAGTATTTT.

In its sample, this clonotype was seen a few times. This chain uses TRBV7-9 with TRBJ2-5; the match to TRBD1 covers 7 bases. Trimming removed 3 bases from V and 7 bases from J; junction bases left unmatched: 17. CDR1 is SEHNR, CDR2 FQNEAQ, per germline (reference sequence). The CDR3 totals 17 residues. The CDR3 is CASSFPKATARQGTQYF. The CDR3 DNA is TGTGCCAGCAGCTTCCCAAAGGCGACGGCTAGACAGGGGACCCAGTACTTC.

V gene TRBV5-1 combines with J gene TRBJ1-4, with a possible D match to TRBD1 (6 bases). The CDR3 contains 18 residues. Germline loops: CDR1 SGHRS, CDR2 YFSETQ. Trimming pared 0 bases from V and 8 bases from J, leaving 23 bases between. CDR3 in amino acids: CASSLEIGGGTTKEKLFF. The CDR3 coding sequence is TGCGCCAGCAGCTTGGAGATAGGGGGAGGGACAACGAAGGAAAAACTGTTTTTT.

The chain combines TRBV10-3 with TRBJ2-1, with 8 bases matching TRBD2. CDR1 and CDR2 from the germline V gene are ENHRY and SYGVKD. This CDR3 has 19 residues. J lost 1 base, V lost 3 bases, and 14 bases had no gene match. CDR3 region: CAISDRAAGLAGSYNEQFF. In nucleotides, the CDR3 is TGTGCCATCAGTGACCGGGCCGCGGGGCTAGCGGGTTCCTACAATGAGCAGTTCTTC.

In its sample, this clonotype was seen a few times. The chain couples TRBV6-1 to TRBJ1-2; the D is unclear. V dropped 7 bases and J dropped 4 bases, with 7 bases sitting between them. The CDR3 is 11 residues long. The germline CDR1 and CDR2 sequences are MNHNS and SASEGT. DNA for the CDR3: TGTGCCAGCATGGAGGGCTATGGCTACACCTTC. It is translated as CASMEGYGYTF.

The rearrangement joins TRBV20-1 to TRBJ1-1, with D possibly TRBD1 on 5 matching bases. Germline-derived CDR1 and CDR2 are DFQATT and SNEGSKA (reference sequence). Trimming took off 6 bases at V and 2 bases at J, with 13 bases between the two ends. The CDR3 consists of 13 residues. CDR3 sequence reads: CSAIQGRNTEAFF. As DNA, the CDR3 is TGCAGTGCGATTCAGGGTAGAAACACTGAAGCTTTCTTT.

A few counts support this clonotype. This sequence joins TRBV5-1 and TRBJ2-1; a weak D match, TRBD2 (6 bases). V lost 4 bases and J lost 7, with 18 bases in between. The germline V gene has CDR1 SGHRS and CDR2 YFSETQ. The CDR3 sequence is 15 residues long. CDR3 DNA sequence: TGCGCCAGCAGCCCGGCCCCCGTCCGGGGGAATGAGCAGTTCTTC. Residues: CASSPAPVRGNEQFF. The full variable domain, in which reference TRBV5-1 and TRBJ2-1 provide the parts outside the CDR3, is KAGVTQTPRYLIKTRGQQVTLSCSPISGHRSVSWYQQTPGQGLQFLFEYFSETQRNKGNFPGRFSGRQFSNSRSEMNVSTLELGDSALYLCASSPAPVRGNEQFFGPGTRLTVL.

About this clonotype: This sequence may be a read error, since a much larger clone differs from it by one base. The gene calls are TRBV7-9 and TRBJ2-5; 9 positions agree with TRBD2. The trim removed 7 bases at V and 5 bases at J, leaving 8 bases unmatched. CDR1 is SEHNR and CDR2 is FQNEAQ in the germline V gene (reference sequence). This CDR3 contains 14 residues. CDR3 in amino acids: CASIPTSGRETQYF. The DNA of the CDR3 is TGTGCCAGCATTCCGACTAGCGGAAGGGAGACCCAGTACTTC.

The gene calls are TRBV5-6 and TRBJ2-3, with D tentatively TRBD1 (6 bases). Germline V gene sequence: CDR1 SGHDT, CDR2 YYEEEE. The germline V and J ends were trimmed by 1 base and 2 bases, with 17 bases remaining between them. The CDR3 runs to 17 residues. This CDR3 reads CASSLPGAWTDTDTQYF. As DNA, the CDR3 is TGTGCCAGCAGCTTGCCCGGGGCGTGGACAGACACAGATACGCAGTATTTT.

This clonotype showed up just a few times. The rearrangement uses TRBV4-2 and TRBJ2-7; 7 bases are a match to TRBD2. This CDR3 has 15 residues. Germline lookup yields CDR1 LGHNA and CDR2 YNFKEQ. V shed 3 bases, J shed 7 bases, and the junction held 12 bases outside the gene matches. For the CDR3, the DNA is TGTGCCAGCAGCCAGGGGGACTACTCCTACAATGAGCAGTACTTC. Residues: CASSQGDYSYNEQYF.

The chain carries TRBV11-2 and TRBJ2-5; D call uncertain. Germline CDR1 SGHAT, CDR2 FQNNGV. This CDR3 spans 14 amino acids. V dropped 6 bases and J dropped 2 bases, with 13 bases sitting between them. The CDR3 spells CASRYPGGQETQYF. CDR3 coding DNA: TGTGCCAGCAGATACCCGGGTGGGCAAGAGACCCAGTACTTC.

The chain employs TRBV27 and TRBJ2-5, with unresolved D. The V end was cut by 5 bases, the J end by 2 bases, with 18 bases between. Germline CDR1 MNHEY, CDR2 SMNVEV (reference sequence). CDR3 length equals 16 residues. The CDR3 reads CASSPEMDAKQETQYF. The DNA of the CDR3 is TGTGCCAGCAGTCCCGAAATGGACGCTAAGCAAGAGACCCAGTACTTC.

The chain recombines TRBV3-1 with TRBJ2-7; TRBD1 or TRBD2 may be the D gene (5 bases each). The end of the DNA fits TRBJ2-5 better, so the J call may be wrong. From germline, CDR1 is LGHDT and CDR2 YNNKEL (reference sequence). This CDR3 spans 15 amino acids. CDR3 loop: CASSMGVSVPGTQYF. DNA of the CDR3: TGTGCCAGCAGCATGGGGGTTTCCGTTCCAGGGACCCAGTACTTC.